These 14 T cell receptor beta chains originate from one sample sequenced in a study of blood T cell repertoires in COVID-19. TCRdb's table, derived via immunoSEQ multiplex PCR, lists solely in-frame clones and lacks some. The profile shows 200,000 to 300,000 clones, 80% to 90% of them singletons. Sequences were obtained from peripheral blood. The source is a man aged 50-60 years with acute or convalescent COVID-19.

The V call is TRBV3-1 (or the pseudogene TRBV3-2), the J call TRBJ2-2, with D unresolved. The CDR3 extends over 13 amino acids. The V gene lost 1 base and the J gene lost 4 bases, with 4 bases spanning the gap. Germline CDR1 is LGHDT and CDR2 is YNNKEL (reference sequence). The chain's CDR3 is CASSQVSTGELFF. Written as DNA, the CDR3 is TGTGCCAGCAGCCAAGTTAGCACCGGGGAGCTGTTTTTT.

This clone was seen ten or more times. The gene calls are TRBV27 and TRBJ2-1; 8 positions match TRBD2. CDR1 is MNHEY, CDR2 SMNVEV, per germline (reference sequence). J lost 0 bases, V lost 5 bases, and 6 bases had no gene match. CDR3 length equals 16 residues. CDR3 bases: TGTGCCAGCAGTCCTCTTAGCGGGGCCTCCTACAATGAGCAGTTCTTC. Its protein product is CASSPLSGASYNEQFF.

The V and J genes are TRBV5-6 and TRBJ1-5, with a tentative D call TRBD1 (5 bases). V gave up 4 bases and J gave up 2 bases, with 13 bases separating them. There are 15 residues in the CDR3. Germline loops: CDR1 SGHDT, CDR2 YYEEEE. CDR3 coding DNA: TGTGCCAGCAGCCCGGCCTCACAGGGCAATCAGCCCCAGCATTTT. Its protein product is CASSPASQGNQPQHF.

The chain uses TRBV3-1 (or the pseudogene TRBV3-2) and TRBJ2-5; TRBD1 aligns across 7 bases. Unmatched junction bases numbered 7, after V lost 4 bases and J lost 5 bases. In germline, CDR1 is LGHDT, CDR2 YNNKEL (reference sequence). The CDR3 is made up of 14 amino acids. CDR3 protein: CASSPTGVYETQYF. For the CDR3, the DNA is TGTGCCAGCAGCCCAACAGGGGTCTACGAGACCCAGTACTTC.

The chain is built from TRBV30 and TRBJ1-1, with TRBD1 matching over 8 bases. Looked up from germline, CDR1 is GTSNPN and CDR2 is SVGIG (reference sequence). Trimming removed 0 bases from V and 2 bases from J; junction bases left unmatched: 17. This CDR3 is built from 19 residues. CDR3 nucleotide sequence: TGTGCCTGGAGTGTACTTCAGGCACAGGGGGTTTATCGAAACACTGAAGCTTTCTTT. This sequence encodes CAWSVLQAQGVYRNTEAFF.

The rearrangement links TRBV7-2 to TRBJ1-2; the D gene is possibly TRBD1 (5 bases). This CDR3 is built from 13 residues. The germline V and J ends were trimmed by 6 bases and 5 bases, with 13 bases remaining between them. Germline assignment: CDR1 SGHTA and CDR2 FQGNSA. For the CDR3, the DNA is TGTGCCAGCAGACAGACTCAGGGATATGGCTACACCTTC. Translated: CASRQTQGYGYTF.

This sequence joins TRBV19 and TRBJ1-6; D possibly corresponds to TRBD1 (6 bases). CDR1 is LNHDA, CDR2 SQIVND, per germline (reference sequence). The ends were cut back, 5 bases at V and 8 bases at J, with 16 bases in the middle. The CDR3 has 15 amino acids. This chain's CDR3 is CASSATGQGDSPLHF. CDR3 DNA: TGTGCCAGTAGTGCGACGGGACAAGGGGATTCACCCCTCCACTTT. Variable domain in full (rest from reference TRBV19 and TRBJ1-6): DGGITQSPKYLFRKEGQNVTLSCEQNLNHDAMYWYRQDPGQGLRLIYYSQIVNDFQKGDIAEGYSVSREKKESFPLTVTSAQKNPTAFYLCASSATGQGDSPLHFGNGTRLTVT.

V is TRBV21-1 and J is TRBJ2-7; TRBD1 is the table's D call, not checked against the DNA. TRBV21-1 is a recognized pseudogene. The CDR3 extends over 15 amino acids. CDR3 DNA sequence: TGTGCCAGCAGGACGACAGAGGTTGACCACTACGAGCAGTACTTC. This codes for CASRTTEVDHYEQYF.

The chain is built from TRBV7-3 and TRBJ2-1, with 15 positions matching TRBD2. This CDR3 comprises 15 residues. With V trimmed by 5 bases and J by 9 bases, 5 bases remained unmatched. Germline V gene sequence: CDR1 SGHTA, CDR2 FQGTGA. CDR3 coding DNA: TGTGCCAGCAGCCAGGGACTAGCGGGGGGCGGTGAGCAGTTCTTC. It yields the protein CASSQGLAGGGEQFF.

This chain joins TRBV6-5 and TRBJ2-7, with 11 bases identical to TRBD1. V trimming: 5 bases; J trimming: 2 bases; junction bases outside the gene matches: 5. The germline CDR1 and CDR2 sequences are MNHEY and SVGAGI. The CDR3 length is 15 residues. For the CDR3, the DNA is TGTGCCAGCAGTATGGGACAGGGGGTCCCCTACGAGCAGTACTTC. This codes for CASSMGQGVPYEQYF.

This rearrangement joins TRBV14 to TRBJ2-1; tentative D call: TRBD2 (6 bases). The length of the CDR3 is 15 residues. Germline V gene data show CDR1 as SGHDN and CDR2 as FVKESK. V gave up 4 bases and J gave up 0 bases, with 10 bases separating them. The CDR3 sequence is CASSPAGFSYNEQFF. For the CDR3, the DNA is TGTGCCAGCAGCCCGGCGGGATTCTCCTACAATGAGCAGTTCTTC. Supplemented by reference TRBV14 and TRBJ2-1, the full variable domain reads EAGVTQFPSHSVIEKGQTVTLRCDPISGHDNLYWYRRVMGKEIKFLLHFVKESKQDESGMPNNRFLAERTGGTYSTLKVQPAELEDSGVYFCASSPAGFSYNEQFFGPGTRLTVL.

The chain carries TRBV5-1 and TRBJ2-7; 10 bases map to TRBD1. Germline lookup yields CDR1 SGHRS and CDR2 YFSETQ. The V segment lost 3 bases and the J segment 2 bases; nucleotides outside the gene matches: 8. The CDR3 extends over 16 amino acids. The CDR3 region has the DNA TGCGCCAGCAGCTGGTCGCCGGGACAGGGGACCTACGAGCAGTACTTC. This sequence encodes CASSWSPGQGTYEQYF.

Comments on this clone: Other DNA sequences in this sample translate to the same CDR3. V gene TRBV7-9 combines with J gene TRBJ1-1; no clear D. Trimming pared 1 base from V and 5 bases from J, leaving 8 bases between. Germline V CDR1 and CDR2: SEHNR, FQNEAQ (reference sequence). This CDR3 has 13 residues. CDR3 bases: TGTGCCAGCAGCTTAGGGGGAGATACTGAAGCTTTCTTT. Its translation: CASSLGGDTEAFF.

This chain links TRBV5-1 with TRBJ2-2; 10 bases agree with TRBD1. The germline V gene has CDR1 SGHRS and CDR2 YFSETQ. V gave up 4 bases and J gave up 5 bases; unmatched junction bases: 14. The CDR3 contains 18 residues. This CDR3 is CASSHGGTGASWTGELFF. The CDR3, as DNA: TGCGCCAGCAGCCATGGGGGGACAGGGGCCTCGTGGACCGGGGAGCTGTTTTTT.